One sample yielded the 16 T cell receptor beta chains listed below, sequenced in a study of T-cell reconstitution after alpha-beta-depleted transplantation in children. A library of TCRbeta sequences, prepared with unique molecular identifiers, was generated. MiXCR was run by TCRdb on the PCR reads, yielding one entry per CDR3 protein. The sample lists around 440,000 distinct CDR3 sequences, roughly a tenth occurring once. Here the sequenced sample was PBMCs, taken before TCRalphabeta/CD19-depleted stem cell transplant. The receptors originated from a child aged 2-15 years with inherited bone marrow failure, due to receive a stem cell transplant.

CDR3 residues: CAWSEPGDYTDTQYF. Here the CDR3 DNA reads TGTGCCTGGAGTGAGCCCGGGGACTACACAGATACGCAGTATTTT. The chain uses TRBV30 and TRBJ2-3, with 7 positions matching TRBD2. CDR3 length: 15 residues. The trim removed 1 base at V and 2 bases at J, leaving 6 bases unmatched. From germline, CDR1 is GTSNPN and CDR2 SVGIG (reference sequence).

This clonotype has ten or more counts. This chain connects TRBV29-1 to TRBJ1-1; tentative D call: TRBD1 (6 bases). The CDR3 runs 12 residues. Germline CDR1 SQVTM, CDR2 ANQGSEA. V lost 6 bases and J 6 bases, leaving 14 bases between the germline ends. CDR3 region: CSVGQGSPEAFF. In nucleotides, the CDR3 is TGCAGCGTCGGTCAGGGGTCGCCTGAAGCTTTCTTT.

This chain uses TRBV5-1 with TRBJ1-3, with D hard to call. The CDR3 runs 14 residues. CDR1 SGHRS and CDR2 YFSETQ come from the germline V gene. V lost 0 bases and J lost 4, with 8 bases in between. The DNA of the CDR3 is TGCGCCAGCAGCTTGGAGGGCCAAGGAAACACCATATATTTT. Its protein product is CASSLEGQGNTIYF.

This clonotype was detected ten times or more. The V call is TRBV4-3, the J call TRBJ1-2; the D gene is possibly TRBD1 (6 bases). The CDR3 runs to 18 residues. Germline values: CDR1 LGHNA, CDR2 YSLEER. The ends were cut back, 0 bases at V and 4 bases at J, with 21 bases in the middle. The CDR3 sequence is CASSQDWGWGAHTYGYTF. The CDR3 nucleotides are TGCGCCAGCAGCCAAGATTGGGGTTGGGGGGCCCATACCTATGGCTACACCTTC.

This clonotype was detected many times. V gene TRBV28 combines with J gene TRBJ2-7, with D tentatively TRBD1 or TRBD2 (5 bases each). Germline CDR1 and CDR2: MDHEN and SYDVKM. V dropped 5 bases and J dropped 0 bases, with 20 bases sitting between them. The CDR3 length is 17 residues. For the CDR3, the DNA is TGTGCCAGCAGTCAACCTCCGGGACGGGAAAGCTCCTACGAGCAGTACTTC. Translated: CASSQPPGRESSYEQYF.

This clonotype has a handful of counts. The chain joins TRBV18 to TRBJ2-1, with D possibly matching TRBD1 (6 bases). Trimming took off 6 bases at V and 0 bases at J, with 27 bases between the two ends. CDR3 length equals 20 residues. Germline CDR1 reads KGHSH; CDR2 reads LQKENI. DNA for the CDR3: TGTGCCAGCTCCTCGGCTGGGGGCCCCATGGCCGAGGCCTCCTACAATGAGCAGTTCTTC. Translating gives CASSSAGGPMAEASYNEQFF.

This sequence joins TRBV13 and TRBJ1-2; possibly TRBD1 for D (5 bases). Looked up from germline, CDR1 is PRHDT and CDR2 is FYEKMQ (reference sequence). The V end lost 0 bases, the J end lost 5 bases, and 13 bases lay between the germline ends. The CDR3 has 15 amino acids. The CDR3 DNA reads as TGTGCCAGCAGCTTAGGGGTCGGGGGAAATTATGGCTACACCTTC. Translated: CASSLGVGGNYGYTF.

This clonotype has at least ten counts. The rearrangement links TRBV2 to TRBJ1-2; 8 nucleotides agree with TRBD1. CDR3 length: 14 amino acids. The germline CDR1 and CDR2 sequences are SNHLY and FYNNEI. Trimming took 1 base from V and 8 from J; bases not matched to a gene: 6. This CDR3 is CASSEGQGMRGYTF. The CDR3 nucleotides are TGTGCCAGCAGTGAAGGACAGGGGATGCGGGGCTACACCTTC.

CDR3 protein: CASSFRAMGGYTF. The CDR3 bases are TGTGCCAGCAGTTTTAGGGCCATGGGTGGCTACACCTTC. The V call is TRBV28, the J call TRBJ1-2; D is ambiguous. The CDR3 loop spans 13 amino acids. CDR1 and CDR2 from the germline V gene are MDHEN and SYDVKM. Trimming stripped 3 bases from V and 7 bases from J, with 12 bases between.

The chain recombines TRBV6-2 or TRBV6-3 with TRBJ1-1; tentatively, D is TRBD1 (6 bases). The germline V and J ends were trimmed by 7 bases and 5 bases, with 14 bases remaining between them. Germline CDR1 MNHEY, CDR2 SVGEGT. CDR3 size: 13 residues. CDR3 protein: CASTITQGTEAFF. CDR3 in DNA: TGTGCCAGCACTATAACCCAGGGGACTGAAGCTTTCTTT.

This clonotype was counted a few times. The chain is built from TRBV19 and TRBJ1-5, with D possibly TRBD1 on 6 matching bases. CDR1 and CDR2 from the germline V gene are LNHDA and SQIVND (reference sequence). Deletions cut 9 bases from V and 6 bases from J, with 15 bases between. The CDR3 is 13 amino acids. The CDR3 spells CASTTTGFQPQHF. In nucleotides, the CDR3 is TGTGCCAGCACCACCACAGGGTTTCAGCCCCAGCATTTT.

This clonotype came up many times. The rearrangement uses TRBV4-3 and TRBJ2-7; possibly TRBD2 for D (8 bases). Trimming stripped 3 bases from V and 5 bases from J, with 23 bases between. CDR1 and CDR2 from the germline V gene are LGHNA and YSLEER. The CDR3 is made up of 17 amino acids. The DNA of the CDR3 is TGCGCCAGCAGCCAGGACGTAAGGGGGCCCGGGGGGGACGAGCAGTACTTC. Amino acids: CASSQDVRGPGGDEQYF.

Details on this clonotype: A read error is possible here, since a much larger clone lies one base away. The CDR3 protein is CSATGLAGDGNEQFF. The CDR3 DNA follows: TGCAGTGCTACAGGACTAGCGGGAGATGGGAATGAGCAGTTCTTC. J is TRBJ2-1 and V is TRBV20-1; 13 bases agree with TRBD2. The CDR3 consists of 15 residues. V shed 4 bases and J 7 bases; nucleotides not matched to a gene: 7. CDR1 and CDR2 from the germline V gene are DFQATT and SNEGSKA (reference sequence).

This clonotype was seen repeatedly, ten times or more. The chain employs TRBV10-3 and TRBJ2-5, with D tentatively TRBD1 (6 bases). The germline V gene has CDR1 ENHRY and CDR2 SYGVKD. V lost 0 bases, J lost 4 bases, and 6 bases lay in between. The CDR3 is 13 residues long. In DNA, the CDR3 is TGTGCCATCAGTGAGTCGACAGGAGAGACCCAGTACTTC. This translates into CAISESTGETQYF.

A few counts support this clonotype. This chain uses TRBV12-5 with TRBJ1-5; no firm D call. This CDR3 has 11 residues. V shed 6 bases and J shed 5 bases, with 5 bases lying between them. CDR1 LGHNT and CDR2 FRNRAP come from the germline V gene. DNA for the CDR3: TGTGCTAGTGGCCACGATCAGCCCCAGCATTTT. Its protein product is CASGHDQPQHF.

J is TRBJ2-1 and V is TRBV5-1; D may be TRBD2 (6 bases). The CDR3 has 14 amino acids. Trimming removed 4 bases from V and 13 bases from J, with 21 bases in between. CDR1 is SGHRS and CDR2 is YFSETQ in the germline V gene. CDR3 loop: CASSIDLGGTPQFF. DNA for the CDR3: TGCGCCAGCAGCATCGACCTTGGGGGGACTCCTCAGTTCTTC.